The rows below give T cell receptor beta chains drawn from one sample of a study of T cells in Graves' hyperthyroidism and ophthalmopathy. TCRdb re-called the multiplex PCR reads with MiXCR, one entry per CDR3 protein. The top ten clones hold 15% to 20% of a sample with 500,000 to 600,000 distinct CDR3 sequences, around 42% of them seen once. Sequences were obtained from peripheral blood or thyroid tissue (not recorded which). These receptors were collected from an adult woman with Graves' disease, either hyperthyroidism or ophthalmopathy (not recorded which). CDR3s leave out the opening cysteine and the closing phenylalanine or tryptophan. A D gene is named only where the DNA matches it firmly.

>TRBV20-1|.|TRBJ2-3
SARDSGDPDTQY
>TRBV14|TRBD2|TRBJ2-2
ASSYIAGAGTGELF
>TRBV10-3|.|TRBJ1-1
AISGDGEFEAF
>TRBV7-8|.|TRBJ1-2
ASSLGRTTGYT
>TRBV7-2|.|TRBJ1-2
ASSLGGGQNRYT
>TRBV7-3|TRBD2|TRBJ2-2
ASSLWGGGELF
>TRBV4-1|.|TRBJ2-2
ASSQGGSDGELF
>TRBV20-1|.|TRBJ1-5
SAYSAGVRNQPQH
>TRBV9|TRBD2|TRBJ2-3
ASSPGTSGRADTQY
>TRBV2|TRBD1|TRBJ1-1
ASRQGYEGEAF
>TRBV7-9|.|TRBJ1-6
ASSLATEPNSPLH
>TRBV7-9|TRBD1|TRBJ2-5
ASSLAGQGTETQY
>TRBV29-1|.|TRBJ2-7
SARTKDTYEQY
>TRBV20-1|.|TRBJ2-7
SAWDAKHYEQY
>TRBV4-2|TRBD2|TRBJ2-7
ASSQDPVRASGSPGQY
>TRBV12-3/TRBV12-4|.|TRBJ2-7
ASSPTGSYEQY
>TRBV4-1|.|TRBJ1-2
ASSQGPWTVLHGYT
>TRBV9|TRBD1|TRBJ1-1
ATSRGNTGTANTEAF
>TRBV2|.|TRBJ2-7
ASQDTNSYEQY
>TRBV29-1|.|TRBJ1-2
SPPGKRGYT
>TRBV5-8|.|TRBJ2-7
ASSIDTGNSYEQY
>TRBV12-3/TRBV12-4|.|TRBJ2-5
ASSYTGSGETQY
>TRBV20-1|.|TRBJ1-2
SASLPGGGYGYT
>TRBV7-9|.|TRBJ2-3
AGGQGSTDTQY
>TRBV9|.|TRBJ1-6
ASSAITENSPLH
>TRBV7-8|.|TRBJ2-7
ASSPARGGEQY
>TRBV4-1|.|TRBJ1-2
ASSQSQGVGVWGYT
>TRBV7-9|.|TRBJ1-1
ASSPRVEAF
>TRBV19|.|TRBJ1-4
ASGTPEEKLF
>TRBV25-1|TRBD1|TRBJ1-1
ATQVGAGNRGRWTEAF
>TRBV7-2|TRBD2|TRBJ2-5
ASSKPGTSLETQY
>TRBV29-1|.|TRBJ2-7
SVAGTYEQY
>TRBV10-3|.|TRBJ1-5
AISQGRDQPQH
>TRBV7-9|TRBD2|TRBJ2-1
ASSVGLVSYNEQF
>TRBV5-1|.|TRBJ1-1
ASSFGGGGPEAF
>TRBV2|TRBD2|TRBJ2-2
ASSRPGLAGELV
>TRBV5-1|TRBD1|TRBJ2-6
ASSLVGQGAGANVLT
>TRBV4-1|.|TRBJ1-1
ASSQRFGSGTEAF
>TRBV11-2|.|TRBJ2-5
ASSRGQPVETQY
>TRBV19|TRBD1|TRBJ1-1
ASSGGTVLTEAF
>TRBV6-5|TRBD1|TRBJ1-2
ASTPRRGPYGYT
>TRBV29-1|.|TRBJ1-2
SVAGAGYGYT
>TRBV7-2|TRBD1|TRBJ1-2
ASSLDSGQGPFYGYT
>TRBV10-3|.|TRBJ1-5
AISAGEQPQH
>TRBV19|.|TRBJ1-1
ASSIDPHGGTEAF
>TRBV10-3|.|TRBJ1-5
AISSYSGTSNQPQH
>TRBV6-5|.|TRBJ2-7
ATAGRTTYEQY
>TRBV7-2|.|TRBJ1-1
ASSPGAANTEAF
>TRBV10-3|.|TRBJ1-1
AISELWAGDPMNTEAF
>TRBV19|.|TRBJ2-6
ASGSGTGANVLT
>TRBV6-1|.|TRBJ1-4
ASRASRTTATNEKLF
>TRBV10-3|.|TRBJ1-2
AISESARGEDGYT
>TRBV19|TRBD2|TRBJ2-5
ASIGPGRGGTQY
>TRBV2|.|TRBJ2-4
ASKVVPLSDIQY